These 19 T cell receptor beta chains came from one sample sequenced in a study of blood T cell repertoires in COVID-19. TCRdb keeps only in-frame clones here, not all; method: immunoSEQ multiplex PCR. Counted here are around 140,000 clones, 86% occurring once; the ten biggest clones make up about 4.5%. The sample taken for sequencing was PBMCs or T cells enriched from blood (not recorded which). These receptors originate from a man in his forties or fifties who had recovered from COVID-19.

This clone was observed once. The chain employs TRBV4-3 and TRBJ1-2; possible D gene TRBD1, 5 bases. V lost 0 bases and J 2 bases, leaving 10 bases between the germline ends. The CDR3 has 15 residues. Germline values: CDR1 LGHNA, CDR2 YSLEER. Here the CDR3 DNA reads TGCGCCAGCAGCCAAGAAGGTAACAGGAACTATGGCTACACCTTC. It codes for CASSQEGNRNYGYTF.

The gene calls are TRBV18 and TRBJ2-1; 11 bases fit TRBD2. CDR1 and CDR2 from the germline V gene are KGHSH and LQKENI. The CDR3 length is 15 residues. Trimming removed 6 bases from V and 2 bases from J; junction bases left unmatched: 3. The CDR3 DNA is TGTGCCAGCTCGCGACTAGCGGGGACCTACAATGAGCAGTTCTTC. This sequence encodes CASSRLAGTYNEQFF.

V and J are TRBV7-2 and TRBJ2-4, with 9 bases fitting TRBD2. This CDR3 has 14 amino acids. With V trimmed by 5 bases and J by 7 bases, 6 bases remained unmatched. Germline V lookup: CDR1 SGHTA, CDR2 FQGNSA. The CDR3 protein is CASSQLAGVNIQYF. CDR3 DNA: TGTGCCAGCAGCCAACTAGCGGGTGTGAACATTCAGTACTTC.

The chain links TRBV28 to TRBJ1-2; tentatively, D is TRBD1 (6 bases). CDR1 is MDHEN, CDR2 SYDVKM, per germline. This CDR3 contains 15 residues. Trimming left V 3 bases short and J 6 bases short, with 17 bases between. The DNA of the CDR3 is TGTGCCAGCAGTTTCTTTAAACAGGGAGGGCATGGCTACACCTTC. Translation gives CASSFFKQGGHGYTF.

This clone was seen only a few times. V usage is TRBV19 and J usage is TRBJ2-7, with 9 bases matching TRBD2. With V trimmed by 3 bases and J by 3 bases, 6 bases remained unmatched. Per germline, CDR1 LNHDA and CDR2 SQIVND (reference sequence). The CDR3 runs to 15 residues. The CDR3 region is CASSILAGTVYEQYF. The CDR3 coding sequence is TGTGCCAGTAGTATTCTAGCGGGGACTGTCTACGAGCAGTACTTC. Full variable domain (remainder filled in from reference TRBV19 and TRBJ2-7): DGGITQSPKYLFRKEGQNVTLSCEQNLNHDAMYWYRQDPGQGLRLIYYSQIVNDFQKGDIAEGYSVSREKKESFPLTVTSAQKNPTAFYLCASSILAGTVYEQYFGPGTRLTVT.

The V gene is TRBV29-1, the J gene TRBJ2-1; 7 bases fit TRBD2. V was pared by 8 bases and J by 1 base, with 5 bases of the junction left unmatched. CDR1 and CDR2 from the germline V gene are SQVTM and ANQGSEA. The CDR3 extends over 13 amino acids. The CDR3 sequence is CSLGGDSYNEQFF. Here the CDR3 DNA reads TGCAGCCTGGGGGGGGATTCCTACAATGAGCAGTTCTTC.

The chain employs TRBV7-2 and TRBJ1-4; the match to TRBD1 covers 8 bases. Germline V gives CDR1 SGHTA, CDR2 FQGNSA. The V segment lost 5 bases and the J segment 3 bases; nucleotides outside the gene matches: 5. The CDR3 contains 15 residues. For the CDR3, the DNA is TGTGCCAGCAGCACGCAGGGGGCTCCTAATGAAAAACTGTTTTTT. It encodes CASSTQGAPNEKLFF.

CDR3 sequence reads: CASSDSGSHAYEQYF. In DNA, the CDR3 is TGTGCCAGCAGCGATAGCGGGAGCCACGCCTACGAGCAGTACTTC. The V gene is TRBV5-4, the J gene TRBJ2-7; TRBD2 matches 9 bases. Germline lookup yields CDR1 SGHNT and CDR2 YYREEE (reference sequence). This CDR3 has 15 residues. Trimming at V came to 4 bases and at J to 2 bases, leaving 7 bases not matched to a gene.

The CDR3 nucleotides read TGTGCCAGCAGACCGGGACAGGGAGTTTACCACACTGAAGCTTTCTTT. The encoded protein is CASRPGQGVYHTEAFF. The chain combines TRBV5-6 with TRBJ1-1, with 9 positions matching TRBD1. CDR1 SGHDT and CDR2 YYEEEE come from the germline V gene. The ends lost 5 bases at V and 3 bases at J; junction bases unmatched: 11. The CDR3 has 16 amino acids.

This chain joins TRBV15 and TRBJ1-2, with D hard to call. Trimming cost V 2 bases and J 4 bases, with 8 bases left between them. The CDR3 extends over 13 amino acids. Germline lookup yields CDR1 LNHNV and CDR2 YYDKDF (reference sequence). The CDR3 loop reads CATSRKTAYGYTF. CDR3 DNA sequence: TGTGCCACCAGCAGAAAAACAGCCTATGGCTACACCTTC.

This clone showed up just once. This chain uses TRBV27 with TRBJ1-6, with a weak D call TRBD1 (5 bases). Per the germline V gene, CDR1 is MNHEY and CDR2 is SMNVEV (reference sequence). This CDR3 is 13 amino acids long. The ends were cut back, 3 bases at V and 10 bases at J, with 10 bases in the middle. CDR3 residues: CASSFYRTSPLHF. Written as DNA, the CDR3 is TGTGCCAGCAGTTTTTACAGGACATCACCCCTCCACTTT.

The genes are TRBV7-9 and TRBJ1-2, with 7 bases fitting TRBD1. The germline V gene encodes CDR1 SEHNR and CDR2 FQNEAQ (reference sequence). The CDR3 is made up of 14 amino acids. Losses at the gene ends were 7 bases for V and 2 bases for J; bases not matched to a gene: 7. The CDR3 nucleotides are TGTGCCAGCACTCAGGAGGGGGCCAACTATGGCTACACCTTC. Residues: CASTQEGANYGYTF.

This chain connects TRBV12-3 or TRBV12-4 to TRBJ1-6; unclear D gene. The CDR3 loop spans 13 amino acids. V was trimmed by 7 bases and J by 8 bases, leaving 12 bases between them. This CDR3 is CASMEYSDSPLHF. CDR3 DNA sequence: TGTGCCAGCATGGAGTATTCGGATTCACCCCTCCACTTT.

The J gene is TRBJ1-6, the V gene TRBV30, with 9 bases lining up with TRBD1. Germline V gives CDR1 GTSNPN, CDR2 SVGIG (reference sequence). V gave up 2 bases and J gave up 7 bases; unmatched junction bases: 9. The CDR3 is 16 amino acids. The CDR3 DNA reads TGTGCCTGGAGTCAAATACTGGGACAGGGCAATTCACCCCTCCACTTT. Its translation is CAWSQILGQGNSPLHF.

This chain connects TRBV14 to TRBJ1-4; D uncertain. This CDR3 has 15 amino acids. V was cut by 4 bases and J by 0 bases, with 9 bases left in between. Germline V gene data show CDR1 as SGHDN and CDR2 as FVKESK. The CDR3 sequence is CASSRDGATNEKLFF. DNA of the CDR3: TGTGCCAGCAGCCGAGACGGTGCAACTAATGAAAAACTGTTTTTT. The entire variable domain, with the rest obtained from reference TRBV14 and TRBJ1-4, is as follows: EAGVTQFPSHSVIEKGQTVTLRCDPISGHDNLYWYRRVMGKEIKFLLHFVKESKQDESGMPNNRFLAERTGGTYSTLKVQPAELEDSGVYFCASSRDGATNEKLFFGSGTQLSVL.

The genes are TRBV7-2 and TRBJ2-1; 7 bases map to TRBD1. Germline CDR1 SGHTA, CDR2 FQGNSA. J gave up 8 bases and V 5 bases, and 9 bases lay outside the gene matches. This CDR3 region has 14 residues. The CDR3 DNA reads as TGTGCCAGCAGCAAAGACAGGGTTCTGGATGAGCAGTTCTTC. Amino acid sequence: CASSKDRVLDEQFF.

The genes are TRBV11-1 and TRBJ1-1; D gene uncertain. Trimming stripped 6 bases from V and 2 bases from J, with 10 bases between. The CDR3 covers 13 residues. Per germline, CDR1 SGHAT and CDR2 FQDESV (reference sequence). In DNA, the CDR3 is TGTGCCAGCAGGCCTCGGGATAACACTGAAGCTTTCTTT. Translation gives CASRPRDNTEAFF.

V is TRBV5-1 and J is TRBJ1-4; 7 bases fit TRBD1. The V segment lost 4 bases and the J segment 8 bases; nucleotides outside the gene matches: 11. Germline assignment: CDR1 SGHRS and CDR2 YFSETQ. This CDR3 has 15 residues. Here the CDR3 reads CASSNTGTAYEKLFF. CDR3 nucleotides: TGCGCCAGCAGCAATACAGGGACAGCCTACGAAAAACTGTTTTTT.

V is TRBV9 and J is TRBJ2-3, with TRBD2 matching 11 bases. In germline, CDR1 is SGDLS, CDR2 YYNGEE. V shed 0 bases and J 4 bases; nucleotides not matched to a gene: 4. This CDR3 contains 16 residues. CDR3 sequence: CASSVGGSGGADTQYF. CDR3 coding DNA: TGTGCCAGCAGCGTAGGAGGTAGCGGGGGGGCAGATACGCAGTATTTT.